The entry below describes one T cell receptor (beta chain). An end of the junction differs from the germline gene, which may be a read error. The data were taken from a study of blood T cells in healthy people across ages. For the second PCR, which ran for about 6 to 12 cycles, a sample-barcoded 5' primer and a J-beta primer mix were used. In TCRdb, the 5' RACE reads were re-called with MiXCR into one record per CDR3 protein. Of roughly 1,800,000 distinct CDR3 sequences listed, around half are singletons. This CDR3 has 16 residues. Germline CDR1 reads SGHAT; CDR2 reads FQDESV (reference sequence). The V call is TRBV11-1, the J call TRBJ2-6; 7 bases line up with TRBD1. Specimen: blood. The TCR was taken from a woman between 35 and 50 years old in good health. CDR3 region: CASSDRDTSGANVLAF. The CDR3 DNA is TGTGCCAGCAGCGACAGGGACACCTCTGGGGCCAACGTCCTGGCTTTC.